This paragraph reports one T cell receptor beta chain. These data come from a study of monozygotic twins with inflammatory bowel disease. From its re-call of the 5' RACE reads, TCRdb lists each CDR3 protein once, without DNA. Its table records approximately 160,000 distinct CDR3 sequences. CDR1 and CDR2 (germline): SQVTM, ANQGSEA. CDR3 length equals 11 residues. The clonotype was recovered from a human donor with ulcerative colitis or Crohn's disease, or a healthy co-twin of an affected twin (not recorded which). The chain joins TRBV29-1 to TRBJ2-5. Input material: blood. CDR3 region: CSVEPQETQYF.